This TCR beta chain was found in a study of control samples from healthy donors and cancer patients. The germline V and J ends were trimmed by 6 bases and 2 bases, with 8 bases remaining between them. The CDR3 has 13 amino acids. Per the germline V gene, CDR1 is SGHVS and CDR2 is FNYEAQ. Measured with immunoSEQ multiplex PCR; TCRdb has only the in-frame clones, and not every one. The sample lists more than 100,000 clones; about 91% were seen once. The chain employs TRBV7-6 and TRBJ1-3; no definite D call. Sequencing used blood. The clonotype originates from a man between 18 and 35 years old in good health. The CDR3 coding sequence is TGTGCCAGCAGGCCGCGGGCTGGAAACACCATATATTTT. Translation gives CASRPRAGNTIYF.